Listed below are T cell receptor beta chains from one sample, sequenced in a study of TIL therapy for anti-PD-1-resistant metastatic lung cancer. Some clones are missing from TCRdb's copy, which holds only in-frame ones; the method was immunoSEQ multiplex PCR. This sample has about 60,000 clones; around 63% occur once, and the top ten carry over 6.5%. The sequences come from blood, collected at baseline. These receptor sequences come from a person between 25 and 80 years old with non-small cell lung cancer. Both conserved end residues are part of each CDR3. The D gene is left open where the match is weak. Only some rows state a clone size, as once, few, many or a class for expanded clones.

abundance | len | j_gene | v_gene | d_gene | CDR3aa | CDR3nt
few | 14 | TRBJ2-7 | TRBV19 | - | CASSDTGLSYEQYF | TGTGCCAGTAGTGATACAGGACTATCCTACGAGCAGTACTTC
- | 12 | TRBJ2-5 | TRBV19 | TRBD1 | CATEGQQETQYF | TGTGCCACTGAGGGACAGCAAGAGACCCAGTACTTC
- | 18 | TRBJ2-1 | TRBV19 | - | CASSIDLEWASTYNEQFF | TGTGCCAGTAGTATAGATCTAGAATGGGCGTCTACCTACAATGAGCAGTTCTTC
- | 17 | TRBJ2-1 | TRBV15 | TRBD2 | CATSRGATSGSYNEQFF | TGTGCCACCAGCAGGGGCGCGACTAGCGGGAGTTACAATGAGCAGTTCTTC
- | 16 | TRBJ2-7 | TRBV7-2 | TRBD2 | CASSPRGSGSSYEQYF | TGTGCCAGCAGCCCTCGGGGTAGCGGGAGCTCCTACGAGCAGTACTTC
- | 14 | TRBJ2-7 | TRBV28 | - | CASSSPSYSYEQYF | TGTGCCAGCAGTTCCCCCAGCTACTCCTACGAGCAGTACTTC
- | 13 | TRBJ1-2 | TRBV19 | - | CASSFRLSYGYTF | TGTGCCAGTAGTTTCAGGTTATCCTATGGCTACACCTTC
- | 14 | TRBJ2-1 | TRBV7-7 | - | CASSLGGASNEQFF | TGTGCTAGCAGCTTAGGGGGGGCGTCAAATGAGCAGTTCTTC
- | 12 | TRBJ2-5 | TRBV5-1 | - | CASSTEGETQYF | TGCGCCAGCAGTACGGAAGGAGAGACCCAGTACTTC
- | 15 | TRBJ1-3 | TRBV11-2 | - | CASSFKGSQGNTIYF | TGTGCCAGCAGCTTTAAGGGCTCGCAGGGAAACACCATATATTTT
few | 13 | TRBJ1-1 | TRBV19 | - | CASSRRAETEAFF | TGTGCCAGTAGTAGGAGGGCAGAAACTGAAGCTTTCTTT
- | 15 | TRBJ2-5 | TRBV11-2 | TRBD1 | CASSLGQGRQETQYF | TGTGCCAGCAGCCTGGGACAGGGAAGGCAAGAGACCCAGTACTTC
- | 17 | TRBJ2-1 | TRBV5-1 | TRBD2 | CASSFWTSSLVYNEQFF | TGCGCCAGCAGCTTCTGGACTAGCAGCCTTGTGTACAATGAGCAGTTCTTC
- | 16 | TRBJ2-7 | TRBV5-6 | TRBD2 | CASSLSAGGIVYEQYF | TGTGCCAGCAGCTTGTCGGCGGGGGGGATAGTATACGAGCAGTACTTC
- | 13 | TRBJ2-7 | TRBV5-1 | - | CASSLFGGYEQYF | TGCGCCAGCAGCTTGTTTGGCGGCTACGAGCAGTACTTC
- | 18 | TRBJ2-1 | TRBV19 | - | CASSIDFRGGAHYNEQFF | TGTGCCAGTAGTATAGATTTTAGGGGCGGGGCTCATTACAATGAGCAGTTCTTC
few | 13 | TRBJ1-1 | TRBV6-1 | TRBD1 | CASSGQGNTEAFF | TGTGCCAGCAGTGGACAGGGGAACACTGAAGCTTTCTTT